This T cell receptor (beta chain) was sequenced for a study of regulatory dendritic cells for organ transplantation. As for this clone: Antigen: not known.

Sorted T cells were CFSE-labeled and cultured 5 days with allogeneic regulatory or mature dendritic cells at 1:10. The method was immunoSEQ multiplex PCR; TCRdb's version includes in-frame clones alone and lacks a portion of them. The table lists more than 9,000 clones, approximately 80% of them singletons. What was sequenced was memory CD4+ T cells from blood cultured with dendritic cells. The subset here: CD45RO+ memory T cells. The TCR sequence derives from a human donor in good health.

The CDR3 bases are TGTGCCAGCAGCTTATCCGGGGATACGCAGTATTTT. Its translation: CASSLSGDTQYF. The chain carries TRBV11-3 and TRBJ2-3; no definite D call. CDR3 length: 12 residues. Germline V gives CDR1 SGHNT, CDR2 YENEEA. The V and J ends lost 2 bases and 6 bases respectively, with 6 bases between them.